This T cell receptor beta chain was obtained from a study of cytotoxic CD8 clonotypes in ibrutinib-treated CLL. Findings of the study overall: The clonality went up when patients responded to ibrutinib and dropped back toward baseline at progression. Public clonotypes, rarely seen, contracted or held steady on treatment. Sampling times, which were not matched between the groups, differed between sustained-remission patients and progressing patients.

The CDR3 consists of 13 residues. Germline CDR1 is SEHNR and CDR2 is FQNEAQ (reference sequence). V lost 5 bases, J lost 5 bases, and 9 bases lay in between. This clone came up once. The antigen is undetermined. Assay: immunoSEQ multiplex PCR; the TCRdb copy retains only in-frame clones and omits some. Found here are 12,000 to 15,000 clones, less than 55% of them singletons; the top ten hold about 34%. The starting material was PBMCs, obtained at a roughly 25-month disease-progression time point, from a patient treated with ibrutinib. This TCR came from a human donor with chronic lymphocytic leukemia. The V call is TRBV7-9, the J call TRBJ2-2; no clear D gene. The CDR3 region is CASSLTMTGELFF. The CDR3 DNA reads TGTGCCAGCAGCCTCACAATGACCGGGGAGCTGTTTTTT.